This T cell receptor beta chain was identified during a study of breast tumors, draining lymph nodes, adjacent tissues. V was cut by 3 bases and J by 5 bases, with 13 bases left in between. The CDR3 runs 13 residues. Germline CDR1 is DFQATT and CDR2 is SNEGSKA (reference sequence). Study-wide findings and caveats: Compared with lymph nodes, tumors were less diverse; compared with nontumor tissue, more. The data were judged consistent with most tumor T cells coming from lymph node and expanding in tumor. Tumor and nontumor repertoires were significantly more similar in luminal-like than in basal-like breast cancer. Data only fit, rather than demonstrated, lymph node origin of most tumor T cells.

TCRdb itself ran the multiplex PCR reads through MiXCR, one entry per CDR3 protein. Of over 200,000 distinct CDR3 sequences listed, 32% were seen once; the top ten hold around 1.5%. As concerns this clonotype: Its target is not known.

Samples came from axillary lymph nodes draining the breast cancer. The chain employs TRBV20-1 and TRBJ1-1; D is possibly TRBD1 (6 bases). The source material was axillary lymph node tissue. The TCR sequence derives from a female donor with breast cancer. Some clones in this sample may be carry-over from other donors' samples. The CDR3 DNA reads TGCAGTGCTAGCGAACAGGGTCAGACTGAAGCTTTCTTT. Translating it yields CSASEQGQTEAFF.